This TCR beta chain was recovered during a study of cytomegalovirus exposure and HLA in healthy donors (dated by TCRdb to 2016 to 2017). Broadly, across the study: An earlier analysis of about 560 of the donors reported about 300 Gb of sequence data and 90 million to 120 million unique TCR beta sequences obtained from approximately 180 million T cells. Genome-wide SNP genotypes for about three fifths of the roughly 670 donors were used in a later genetic analysis, which treated that subset as a discovery cohort. Four or five DR-DQ haplotypes were handled as single units for association and clustering, since linkage in the cohort was strong. The study used immunosequencing to profile the T cell repertoires of more than 650 subjects and linked those repertoires to cytomegalovirus serostatus. About 280 gigabases of sequencing data and 70 million to 95 million unique TCR sequences made up an early release that covered approximately 620 HLA-typed donors. To study patterns of TCR occurrence, a later analysis re-analyzed previously published TCR beta repertoires from 600 to 750 donors and added high-resolution HLA genotyping. Besides the first cohort of some 670 subjects, a separate validation cohort made up of some 110 different subjects was used. Among roughly 400 genotyped donors of the cohort, an average of about 220,000 unique TCR beta nucleotide sequences was sequenced per donor, of which 15% to 20% were non-productive. HLA typing covered class I and class II loci at four-digit resolution. The number of typed donors differed by locus: about 629-630 for A, B, C, DRB1 and DQB1; approximately 530 for DQA1; around 580 for DPA1; and roughly 470 for DPB1. Every repertoire in the discovery cohort had been generated on one and the same sequencing platform. Alongside the repertoire data, information on donor age, sex, ethnicity and CMV serostatus was compiled. In the later analysis, no new phenotypic data were used to find candidate immune exposures; instead, reliance was placed on TCR beta sequences and their occurrence across donors. The study was designed to test whether signatures of past pathogen exposure could be identified by cataloging public T cell receptors. In an earlier analysis of 550 to 700 of the donors, high-throughput TCR beta sequencing was used to judge whether each TCR beta V gene segment behaved as functional or pseudogenic. The genetic ancestry cluster associated with self-reported Caucasian donors included over 65% of the 300 to 450 genotyped donors. The study combined high-throughput TCR immunosequencing, statistical association of individual TCRs with disease status, and machine learning to predict cytomegalovirus infection status. Overall study outcomes, separate from this receptor: A later genetic analysis associated a missense DCLRE1C variant with V-gene and J-gene trimming of TCR beta chains, and an independent cohort replicated the association. When HLA alleles, especially DR and DQ, strongly co-occurred, TCR associations were difficult to assign to individual alleles. Across donors, most TCR sequences were observed very rarely, whereas some public TCRs were present in many individuals. Because HLA typing was unavailable for some donors at each locus, only the typed subset was used in association tests. The study listed 164 TCR beta chains as associated with cytomegalovirus. A cluster of highly shared sequence variants was judged likely to be a technical artifact of the sequencing pipeline. In an earlier analysis of some 550 of the donors, most TCR beta V segments were observed in productive rearrangements about 90% or about 30% of the time, broadly matching IMGT annotations. According to a later analysis, TCR association rates differed among HLA loci, with DRB1 alleles showing the most associated TCRs and HLA-C alleles showing the fewest. The authors suggested that the approach could potentially be extended to other disease states and immunological phenotypes. A later genetic analysis reported fewer N-insertions in productive TCRs among donors in an Asian-associated ancestry cluster than the roughly 700-donor mean. The presence/absence analyses assumed that sequencing depth was roughly uniform across donors, and that assumption may not be true. In a later analysis, 15,000 to 20,000 TCR beta sequences were associated with specific HLA alleles at a false discovery rate of 0.05. For the cohort, immune exposure information was limited to CMV serostatus. A later analysis found that most CMV-associated TCR beta chains appeared HLA-restricted, with HLA associations seemingly driven largely by CMV exposure. A further reported finding was that TCR beta sequences accurately predicted the HLA-A and HLA-B alleles for most subjects in the first cohort. Because counts were too low, some 17 rarely observed V segments, including chromosome 9 orphons, were excluded from the earlier analysis of fewer than 650 of the donors. The 87-base-pair reads could not distinguish some IMGT-functional V segments, including TRBV6-2 and TRBV6-3, so those segments were excluded. In a later analysis, HLA-associated TCR beta chains showed more clonal expansion and lower generation probabilities than non-associated chains that were equally common. In this cohort, only TCR beta chains were sequenced, and detectable features were limited by the absence of alpha or paired-chain data. In vitro tests confirmed that a few of the cytomegalovirus-associated TCR beta chains recognize cytomegalovirus antigens. A later analysis reported that several top co-occurrence clusters appeared linked to parvovirus B19, influenza, CMV and Epstein-Barr virus. Correlated functional status among segregating V segments might reflect linkage disequilibrium, but an unknown experimental factor could not be ruled out. Cytomegalovirus status was reported to be diagnosed by the classifier with high specificity and sensitivity in both the original and validation cohorts.

Turning to this clone: The antigen it binds to is not known. No base quality values were provided; no much bigger clone lies one nucleotide off.

In total, 500 to 700 healthy bone marrow donors made up the cohort. All cohort members were sampled while nominally healthy, although unrecorded immune exposures were likely present. The donor tested CMV seronegative, placing the donor among the roughly 350 seronegative members of the cohort. A peripheral blood sample was provided by each donor, and peripheral blood mononuclear cells were used for TCR beta sequencing. The Qiagen DNeasy Blood Extraction Kit was used to extract genomic DNA from the blood cell samples. At the junction V is shortened by 6 bases and J by 4 bases; bases outside the gene matches: 9. The germline V gene yields SNHLY for CDR1 and FYNNEI for CDR2. The CDR3 runs 15 residues from the cysteine to the phenylalanine. Only the CDR3 region is kept as DNA, spanning 45 bases read in frame from base 1. The library was obtained by the immunoSEQ multiplex PCR assay. For the multiplex PCR, a mixture combining 60 forward primers for TCR Vbeta segments and 13 reverse primers for TCR Jbeta segments was used. The CDR3 region of rearranged TCR beta genes was amplified from genomic DNA by a multiplex PCR assay. On the Illumina HiSeq System, the amplified TCR beta libraries were sequenced as 87-base-pair reads. As for the authors' bioinformatics: A later analysis counted tens of millions of unique TCR beta chains across the 650 to 700 repertoires, and around 9.9 million of these chains were shared by at least two donors. A nearest-neighbor algorithm error-corrected the raw reads and collapsed the reads into unique sequences, merging closely related sequences to remove PCR and sequencing errors. V, D and J gene segments were assigned by aligning CDR3 sequences to IMGT reference sequences. For a sequence to be retained, at least a six-nucleotide match to both a V gene segment and a J gene segment was required. Rearrangements were classified as productive when the CDR3 lacked stop codons and remained in frame with V and J, and all other rearrangements were classified as non-productive. Following IMGT convention, CDR3 was defined as the stretch from the second conserved V-encoded cysteine up to the conserved J-encoded phenylalanine. The earlier analysis of about 560 of the donors excluded any sequence lacking an unambiguous match to a single V gene segment. In an earlier analysis of roughly 600 of the donors, a V segment was called functional when productive rearrangements were above 56.7%, and segregating when the standard deviation between donors exceeded 5%. A statistical classification framework was built to diagnose cytomegalovirus status from the catalog of TCR beta chain sequences. A later analysis assigned V and J genes by comparing TCR nucleotide sequences with IMGT/GENE-DB human TR gene sequences. In a later analysis, CDR3 sequences and most-parsimonious VDJ recombination scenarios were assigned using the TCRdist pipeline. In a later analysis, every TCR beta chain was defined by the combination of its CDR3 amino acid sequence and its V-gene family, and reads without a unique V-gene family were dropped. A later analysis removed nearly 600 highly shared, low-generation-probability nucleotide sequences to deal with suspected cross-contamination and a sequencing artifact. For each public chain, a later analysis derived a clonal expansion index from normalized ranks of inferred template counts within each repertoire. Generation probabilities in a later analysis came from a VDJ recombination model fitted to out-of-frame rearrangements, and those results were checked against IGoR. Hypergeometric tests were used in a later analysis to score TCR-TCR, TCR-HLA and TCR-CMV co-occurrence, with a repertoire-size bias correction applied to the TCR pairs. In a later analysis, false discovery rates were estimated by permuting HLA or CMV assignments 20 times. In a later analysis, co-occurring TCRs were grouped with DBSCAN, and TCRdist sequence similarity was added when clustering was performed within HLA-allele-positive subsets. For co-occurrence clustering, repertoires with fewer than 30,000 or more than 120,000 public chains were excluded, along with five or six repertoires with anomalous nucleotide sharing. TCRdb mirrors the immuneACCESS table, restricted to in-frame sequences. Some clones are absent from its copies; in checked studies, under half trace to an unresolved V gene, and the reason for the others is unknown. V and J calls and clone size follow that table, whereas D and trimming were derived from the DNA. The sample table records about 180,000 clones; about 80% of these occur just once. The top ten hold under 2.5% of the sample.

This sequence was found in a man between 60 and 75 years old in good health and CMV-seronegative. In this chain, TRBV2 is recombined with TRBJ1-1, with TRBD1 identical over 9 junction bases. Sequenced input: PBMCs. The nucleotide sequence reads as follows: TGTGCCAGCAGCCCCGCGGGACAGGGAAGCACTGAAGCTTTCTTT. It specifies CASSPAGQGSTEAFF.